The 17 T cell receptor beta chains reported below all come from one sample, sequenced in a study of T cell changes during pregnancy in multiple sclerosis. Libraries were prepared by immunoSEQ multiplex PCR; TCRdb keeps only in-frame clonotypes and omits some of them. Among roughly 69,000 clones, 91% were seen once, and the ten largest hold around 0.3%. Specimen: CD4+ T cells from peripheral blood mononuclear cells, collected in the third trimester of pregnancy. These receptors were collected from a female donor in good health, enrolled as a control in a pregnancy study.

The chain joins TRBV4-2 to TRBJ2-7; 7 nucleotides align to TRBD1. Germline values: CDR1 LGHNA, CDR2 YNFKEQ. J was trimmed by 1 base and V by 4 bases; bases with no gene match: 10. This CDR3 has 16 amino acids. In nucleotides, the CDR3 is TGTGCCAGCAGCCGAACCGGGACAGACCTGTCCTACGAGCAGTACTTC. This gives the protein CASSRTGTDLSYEQYF.

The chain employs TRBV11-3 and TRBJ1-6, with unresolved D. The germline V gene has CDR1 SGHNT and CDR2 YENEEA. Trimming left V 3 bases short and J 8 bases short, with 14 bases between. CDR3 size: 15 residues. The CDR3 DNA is TGTGCCAGCAGCTTCGGCACAGCAACGGATTCACCCCTCCACTTT. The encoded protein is CASSFGTATDSPLHF.

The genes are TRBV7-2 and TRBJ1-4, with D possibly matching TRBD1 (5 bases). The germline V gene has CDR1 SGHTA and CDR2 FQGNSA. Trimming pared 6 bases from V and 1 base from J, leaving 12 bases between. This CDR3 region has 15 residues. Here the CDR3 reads CASRLNTGTNEKLFF. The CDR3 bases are TGTGCCAGCAGGCTAAACACAGGAACTAATGAAAAACTGTTTTTT. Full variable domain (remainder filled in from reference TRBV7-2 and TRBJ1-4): GAGVSQSPSNKVTEKGKDVELRCDPISGHTALYWYRQSLGQGLEFLIYFQGNSAPDKSGLPSDRFSAERTGGSVSTLTIQRTQQEDSAVYLCASRLNTGTNEKLFFGSGTQLSVL.

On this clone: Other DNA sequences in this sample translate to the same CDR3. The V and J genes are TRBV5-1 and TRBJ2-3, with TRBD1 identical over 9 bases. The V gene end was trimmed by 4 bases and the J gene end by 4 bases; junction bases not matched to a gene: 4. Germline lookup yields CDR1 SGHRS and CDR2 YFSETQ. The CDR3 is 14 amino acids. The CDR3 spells CASSLGQGPDTQYF. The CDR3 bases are TGCGCCAGCAGCCTAGGACAGGGGCCAGATACGCAGTATTTT.

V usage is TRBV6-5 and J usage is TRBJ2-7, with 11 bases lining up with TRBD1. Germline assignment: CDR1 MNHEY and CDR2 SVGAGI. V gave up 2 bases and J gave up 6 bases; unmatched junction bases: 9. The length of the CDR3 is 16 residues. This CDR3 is CASSYPGTGGRLEQYF. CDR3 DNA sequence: TGTGCCAGCAGTTACCCAGGGACAGGGGGAAGGCTCGAGCAGTACTTC.

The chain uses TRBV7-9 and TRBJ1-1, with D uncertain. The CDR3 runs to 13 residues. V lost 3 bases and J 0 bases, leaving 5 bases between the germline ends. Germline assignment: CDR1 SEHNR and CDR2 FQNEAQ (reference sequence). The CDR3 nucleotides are TGTGCCAGCAGCTTGCGGATGAACACTGAAGCTTTCTTT. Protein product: CASSLRMNTEAFF.

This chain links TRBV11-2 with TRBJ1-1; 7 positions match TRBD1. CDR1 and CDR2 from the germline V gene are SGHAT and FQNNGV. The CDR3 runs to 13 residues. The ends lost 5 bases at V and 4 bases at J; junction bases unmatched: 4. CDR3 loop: CASSTQGGTEAFF. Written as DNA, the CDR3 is TGTGCCAGCAGCACCCAGGGGGGCACTGAAGCTTTCTTT.

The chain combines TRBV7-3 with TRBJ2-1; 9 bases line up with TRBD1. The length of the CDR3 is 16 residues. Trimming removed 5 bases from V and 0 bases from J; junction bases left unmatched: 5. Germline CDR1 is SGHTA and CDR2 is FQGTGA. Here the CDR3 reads CASSPQGAGSYNEQFF. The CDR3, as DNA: TGTGCCAGCAGCCCACAGGGGGCTGGCTCCTACAATGAGCAGTTCTTC.

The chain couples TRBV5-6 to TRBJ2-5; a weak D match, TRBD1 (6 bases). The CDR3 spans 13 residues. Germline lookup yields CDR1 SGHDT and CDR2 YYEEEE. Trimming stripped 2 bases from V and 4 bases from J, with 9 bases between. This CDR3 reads CASSFKDRETQYF. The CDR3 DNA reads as TGTGCCAGCAGCTTCAAGGACAGAGAGACCCAGTACTTC.

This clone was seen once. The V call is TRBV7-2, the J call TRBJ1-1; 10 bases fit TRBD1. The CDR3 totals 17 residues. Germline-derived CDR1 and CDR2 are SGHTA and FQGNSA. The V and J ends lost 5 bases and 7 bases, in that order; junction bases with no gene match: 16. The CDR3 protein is CASSARTGGRVGLEAFF. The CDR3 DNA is TGTGCCAGCAGCGCGAGGACAGGGGGGCGGGTGGGCCTTGAAGCTTTCTTT.

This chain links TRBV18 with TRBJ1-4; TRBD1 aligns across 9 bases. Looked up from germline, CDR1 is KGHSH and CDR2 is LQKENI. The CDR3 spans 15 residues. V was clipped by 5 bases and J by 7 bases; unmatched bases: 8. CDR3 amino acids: CASSESTGGVEKLFF. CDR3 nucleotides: TGTGCCAGCTCAGAGTCGACAGGGGGAGTTGAAAAACTGTTTTTT.

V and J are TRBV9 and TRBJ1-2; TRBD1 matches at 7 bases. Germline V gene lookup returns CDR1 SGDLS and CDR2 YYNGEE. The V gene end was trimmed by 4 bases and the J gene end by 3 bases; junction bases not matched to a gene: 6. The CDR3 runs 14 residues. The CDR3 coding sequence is TGTGCCAGCAGCTTTATGCAGGGGGACTATGGCTACACCTTC. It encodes CASSFMQGDYGYTF.

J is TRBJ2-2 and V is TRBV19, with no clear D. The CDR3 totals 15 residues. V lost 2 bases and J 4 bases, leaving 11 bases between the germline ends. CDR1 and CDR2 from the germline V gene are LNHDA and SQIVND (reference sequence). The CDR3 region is CASSILRQPTGELFF. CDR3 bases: TGTGCCAGTAGTATACTCAGGCAACCCACCGGGGAGCTGTTTTTT.

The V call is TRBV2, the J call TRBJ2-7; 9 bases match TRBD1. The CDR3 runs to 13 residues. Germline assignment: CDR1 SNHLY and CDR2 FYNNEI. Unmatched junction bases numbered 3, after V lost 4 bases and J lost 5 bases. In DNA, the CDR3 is TGTGCCAGCAGTGGGACAGGGGTCCACGAGCAGTACTTC. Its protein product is CASSGTGVHEQYF. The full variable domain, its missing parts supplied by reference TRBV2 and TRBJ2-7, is EPEVTQTPSHQVTQMGQEVILRCVPISNHLYFYWYRQILGQKVEFLVSFYNNEISEKSEIFDDQFSVERPDGSNFTLKIRSTKLEDSAMYFCASSGTGVHEQYFGPGTRLTVT.

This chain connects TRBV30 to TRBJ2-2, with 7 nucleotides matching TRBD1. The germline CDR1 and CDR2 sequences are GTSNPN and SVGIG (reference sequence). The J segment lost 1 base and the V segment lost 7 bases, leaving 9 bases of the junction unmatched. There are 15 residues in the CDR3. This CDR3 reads CALCTGTVNTGELFF. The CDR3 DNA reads TGTGCCTTATGTACCGGGACAGTGAACACCGGGGAGCTGTTTTTT.

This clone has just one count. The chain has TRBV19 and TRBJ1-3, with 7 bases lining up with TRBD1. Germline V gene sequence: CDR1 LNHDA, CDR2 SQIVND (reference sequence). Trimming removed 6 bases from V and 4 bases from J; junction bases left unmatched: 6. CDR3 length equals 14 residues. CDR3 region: CASRVTGAGNTIYF. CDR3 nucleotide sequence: TGTGCCAGTAGAGTAACAGGGGCGGGAAACACCATATATTTT.

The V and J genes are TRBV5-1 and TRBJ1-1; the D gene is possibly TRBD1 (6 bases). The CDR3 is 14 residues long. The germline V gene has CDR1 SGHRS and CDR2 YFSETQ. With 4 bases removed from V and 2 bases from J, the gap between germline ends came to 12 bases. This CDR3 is CASSVQGPNTEAFF. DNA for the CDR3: TGCGCCAGCAGCGTCCAGGGGCCAAACACTGAAGCTTTCTTT.